The next 27 T cell receptor beta chains were all read from a single sample in a study of breast tumors, draining lymph nodes, adjacent tissues. MiXCR, applied by TCRdb to the multiplex PCR reads, yields one record per CDR3 protein. The sample yields approximately 63,000 distinct CDR3 sequences, approximately 54% seen once. Sequencing input: breast tumor tissue. These receptors all stem from a female donor with breast cancer. Some clones in this sample may be carry-over from other donors' samples.

The sample holds many counts of this clonotype. The CDR3 coding sequence is TGTGCCACCAGTGATTTCGGGGGGGTGACCGGGGAGCTGTTTTTT. It yields the protein CATSDFGGVTGELFF. V gene TRBV24-1 combines with J gene TRBJ2-2; 8 bases line up with TRBD2. CDR1 and CDR2 (germline): KGHDR, SFDVKD. The CDR3 is made up of 15 amino acids. V lost 1 base, J lost 5 bases, and 2 bases stayed unmatched.

This clonotype came up once. The rearrangement links TRBV4-3 to TRBJ2-7; tentatively, D is TRBD2 (6 bases). The CDR3 is 14 amino acids. Germline CDR1 reads LGHNA; CDR2 reads YSLEER. Between the trimmed V and J ends, which lost 0 bases and 1 base, there was a span of 7 bases. This chain's CDR3 is CASSQDGRSYEQYF. The CDR3 region has the DNA TGCGCCAGCAGCCAAGATGGGAGGTCCTACGAGCAGTACTTC.

The V gene is TRBV5-1, the J gene TRBJ1-2, with no clear D. The germline gives CDR1 SGHRS, CDR2 YFSETQ. The CDR3 spans 14 residues. Trimming left V 0 bases short and J 1 base short, with 7 bases between. This CDR3 reads CASSLVGGNYGYTF. CDR3 nucleotides: TGCGCCAGCAGCTTGGTTGGCGGTAACTATGGCTACACCTTC. The entire variable domain, with the rest obtained from reference TRBV5-1 and TRBJ1-2, is as follows: KAGVTQTPRYLIKTRGQQVTLSCSPISGHRSVSWYQQTPGQGLQFLFEYFSETQRNKGNFPGRFSGRQFSNSRSEMNVSTLELGDSALYLCASSLVGGNYGYTFGSGTRLTVV.

This clonotype is medium-sized within its sample. The V gene is TRBV20-1, the J gene TRBJ1-6; no reliable D call. CDR1 is DFQATT and CDR2 is SNEGSKA in the germline V gene (reference sequence). This CDR3 comprises 13 residues. The ends were cut back, 6 bases at V and 6 bases at J, with 12 bases in the middle. CDR3 region: CSAEGVPNSPLHF. The CDR3 bases are TGCAGTGCCGAGGGTGTCCCTAATTCACCCCTCCACTTT.

This chain uses TRBV20-1 with TRBJ1-6; D is unclear. Looked up from germline, CDR1 is DFQATT and CDR2 is SNEGSKA (reference sequence). Trimming removed 0 bases from V and 0 bases from J, with 6 bases in between. CDR3 length equals 15 residues. This CDR3 is CSARDGNSYNSPLHF. The CDR3 DNA follows: TGCAGTGCTAGAGATGGGAACTCCTATAATTCACCCCTCCACTTT.

The CDR3 nucleotides are TGTGCCAGCAGCGATACAGGCTATGGCTACACCTTC. This codes for CASSDTGYGYTF. The V and J genes are TRBV2 and TRBJ1-2, with D possibly being TRBD1 (5 bases). The CDR3 runs 12 residues. From germline, CDR1 is SNHLY and CDR2 FYNNEI. Trimming took 6 bases from V and 4 from J, leaving 9 bases between them.

As concerns this clonotype: Relative to the germline gene, one junction end is altered; a read error may explain this. The chain couples TRBV6-2 or TRBV6-3 to TRBJ2-1; TRBD2 matches at 7 bases. CDR1 MNHEY and CDR2 SVGEGT come from the germline V gene. The CDR3 consists of 16 residues. The DNA of the CDR3 is TGTGCCAGCAGTCCCGGGGTGGGGAGGGCCTCCAATGAGCAGCTCTTC. Translating gives CASSPGVGRASNEQLF.

This clonotype was seen repeatedly, ten times or more. The rearrangement uses TRBV6-6 and TRBJ1-6; no definite D call. This CDR3 spans 13 amino acids. Deletions cut 2 bases from V and 9 bases from J, with 8 bases between. Germline V gene lookup returns CDR1 MNHNY and CDR2 SVGAGI (reference sequence). CDR3 nucleotides: TGTGCCAGCAGTTACGAGGGCGCTTCACCCCTCCACTTT. Protein: CASSYEGASPLHF.

On this clonotype itself: The final CDR3 position lacks the conserved phenylalanine or tryptophan, pointing to a likely read error. The rearrangement uses TRBV7-3 and TRBJ2-3, with D possibly called TRBD1 or TRBD2 (5 bases each). The CDR3 is made up of 16 amino acids. Looked up from germline, CDR1 is SGHTA and CDR2 is FQGTGA. The ends were cut back, 4 bases at V and 1 base at J, with 15 bases in the middle. CDR3 in amino acids: CASSSFTGTGTDTQYL. For the CDR3, the DNA is TGTGCCAGCAGCTCCTTCACCGGGACGGGCACAGATACGCAGTATCTT.

J is TRBJ1-5 and V is TRBV24-1; TRBD1 matches at 7 bases. CDR1 and CDR2 from the germline V gene are KGHDR and SFDVKD. CDR3 length: 12 amino acids. Unmatched junction bases numbered 5, after V lost 7 bases and J lost 9 bases. The CDR3 here is CATRQGFGPQHF. In DNA form, the CDR3 reads TGTGCCACCAGACAGGGGTTTGGGCCCCAGCATTTT.

On this clonotype itself: The junction differs from germline at one of its ends, possibly a read error. This rearrangement joins TRBV6-4 to TRBJ1-5; weak D call: TRBD1 (6 bases). Looked up from germline, CDR1 is MRHNA and CDR2 is SNTAGT. The CDR3 consists of 15 residues. CDR3 in amino acids: CASSPGTSLNQPQHF. In nucleotides, the CDR3 is TGTGCCAGCAGTCCCGGGACAAGCCTAAATCAGCCCCAGCACTTT.

CDR3 sequence reads: CATSGAYGATVTF. As DNA, the CDR3 is TGTGCCACCAGTGGGGCGTACGGGGCCACTGTGACTTTC. The chain employs TRBV24-1 and TRBJ2-6, with D possibly called TRBD1 or TRBD2 (5 bases each). V was cut by 5 bases and J by 17 bases, with 18 bases left in between. The length of the CDR3 is 13 residues. From germline, CDR1 is KGHDR and CDR2 SFDVKD.

V is TRBV6-1 and J is TRBJ2-1; 8 nucleotides agree with TRBD2. The J segment lost 4 bases and the V segment lost 8 bases, leaving 7 bases of the junction unmatched. The CDR3 has 14 residues. Germline-derived CDR1 and CDR2 are MNHNS and SASEGT. This chain's CDR3 is CASERRGVYNEQFF. The CDR3 DNA reads TGTGCCAGCGAGCGGCGGGGGGTTTACAATGAGCAGTTCTTC.

This clonotype was seen ten or more times. Relative to the germline gene, one junction end is altered; a read error may explain this. This chain uses TRBV6-6 with TRBJ1-1; D is possibly TRBD1 (5 bases). The CDR3 has 15 residues. Germline-derived CDR1 and CDR2 are MNHNY and SVGAGI (reference sequence). CDR3 coding DNA: TGTGCCAGCAGTCACTCGCCGGGGGACGGCACTGAAGCTTTCTTT. It is translated as CASSHSPGDGTEAFF.

This clonotype was seen more than once but under ten times. It may be a read error: a sequence one base away is much more abundant. The chain couples TRBV5-4 to TRBJ2-2, with D perhaps TRBD1 or TRBD2 (6 bases each). The CDR3 consists of 15 residues. The germline V gene has CDR1 SGHNT and CDR2 YYREEE (reference sequence). The V and J ends lost 7 bases and 4 bases respectively, with 17 bases between them. The CDR3 coding sequence is TGTGCCAGCGGTAGGACGGGGGCCTTCACCGGGGAGCTGTTTTTT. Translated, it gives CASGRTGAFTGELFF.

This clonotype was seen more than once but under ten times. The genes are TRBV11-3 and TRBJ1-6, with D possibly being TRBD1 (5 bases). The germline V and J ends were trimmed by 5 bases and 5 bases, with 19 bases remaining between them. CDR1 is SGHNT, CDR2 YENEEA, per germline. The CDR3 covers 17 residues. The CDR3 sequence: CASSLRAGGIDNSPLHF. Here the CDR3 DNA reads TGTGCCAGCAGCCTTCGAGCGGGGGGGATCGATAATTCACCCCTCCACTTT.

Concerning this clonotype: A much bigger clone sits one base away, suggesting this may be a read error. The chain combines TRBV9 with TRBJ2-3; 12 positions match TRBD2. Looked up from germline, CDR1 is SGDLS and CDR2 is YYNGEE. After removal of 2 bases from V and 2 bases from J, the junction contained 9 bases not matched to a gene. The CDR3 loop spans 18 amino acids. As DNA, the CDR3 is TGTGCCAGCAGCGTCGGGGCTAGCGGGAGGGCCCTCACAGATACGCAGTATTTT. Its protein is CASSVGASGRALTDTQYF.

This clonotype appeared once. V and J are TRBV7-2 and TRBJ1-5, with D maybe TRBD1 (5 bases). The germline CDR1 and CDR2 sequences are SGHTA and FQGNSA. CDR3 size: 15 residues. With 0 bases removed from V and 3 bases from J, the gap between germline ends came to 9 bases. CDR3 sequence reads: CASSLAAGNNQPQHF. DNA for the CDR3: TGTGCCAGCAGCTTAGCGGCAGGGAACAATCAGCCCCAGCATTTT.

V is TRBV15 and J is TRBJ2-1; D gene unclear. The CDR3 has 17 amino acids. CDR1 and CDR2 (germline): LNHNV, YYDKDF (reference sequence). With 3 bases removed from V and 0 bases from J, the gap between germline ends came to 15 bases. CDR3 in amino acids: CATSRETSTSSYNEQFF. The CDR3, as DNA: TGTGCCACCAGCAGGGAGACCAGTACAAGCTCCTACAATGAGCAGTTCTTC. The full variable domain, its missing parts supplied by reference TRBV15 and TRBJ2-1, is DAMVIQNPRYQVTQFGKPVTLSCSQTLNHNVMYWYQQKSSQAPKLLFHYYDKDFNNEADTPDNFQSRRPNTSFCFLDIRSPGLGDTAMYLCATSRETSTSSYNEQFFGPGTRLTVL.

V gene TRBV2 combines with J gene TRBJ2-3, with 9 bases fitting TRBD2. This CDR3 has 16 amino acids. The trim removed 3 bases at V and 4 bases at J, leaving 8 bases unmatched. Germline lookup yields CDR1 SNHLY and CDR2 FYNNEI. CDR3 loop: CASSEGLAGSADTQYF. The CDR3 coding sequence is TGTGCCAGCAGTGAGGGGCTAGCGGGGTCCGCAGATACGCAGTATTTT.

V usage is TRBV10-3 and J usage is TRBJ1-5; no clear D gene. Germline values: CDR1 ENHRY, CDR2 SYGVKD. V dropped 4 bases and J dropped 0 bases, with 7 bases sitting between them. This CDR3 has 14 residues. The CDR3 here is CAISGIDSNQPQHF. CDR3 DNA sequence: TGTGCCATCAGTGGGATCGATAGCAATCAGCCCCAGCATTTT.

At least ten counts were recorded for this clonotype. The chain uses TRBV9 and TRBJ2-2, with TRBD1 as a possible D gene (7 bases). CDR1 SGDLS and CDR2 YYNGEE come from the germline V gene. The V and J ends lost 4 bases and 5 bases respectively, with 15 bases between them. CDR3 length: 15 residues. CDR3 loop: CASSNGQGGTGELFF. For the CDR3, the DNA is TGTGCCAGCAGCAACGGGCAGGGGGGTACCGGGGAGCTGTTTTTT.

The J gene is TRBJ2-1, the V gene TRBV20-1, with a possible D match to TRBD2 (5 bases). The ends were cut back, 6 bases at V and 0 bases at J, with 15 bases in the middle. Germline V gene data show CDR1 as DFQATT and CDR2 as SNEGSKA (reference sequence). The length of the CDR3 is 15 residues. CDR3 protein: CSATAISVSYNEQFF. The DNA for the CDR3 is TGCAGTGCAACCGCGATTAGCGTCTCCTACAATGAGCAGTTCTTC.

The V and J genes are TRBV2 and TRBJ2-7; D possibly matches TRBD1 or TRBD2 (5 bases each). This CDR3 spans 15 amino acids. V lost 6 bases and J lost 5, with 20 bases in between. From germline, CDR1 is SNHLY and CDR2 FYNNEI. The DNA for the CDR3 is TGTGCCAGCAGGGGGGAAAGGGGCCTTCGGGACGAGCAGTACTTC. This codes for CASRGERGLRDEQYF.

V is TRBV29-1 and J is TRBJ2-1; D is perhaps TRBD2 (6 bases). V was clipped by 3 bases and J by 8 bases, with 11 bases between them. This CDR3 contains 12 residues. Germline loops: CDR1 SQVTM, CDR2 ANQGSEA. The CDR3 is CSVDIGEDEQFF. The CDR3 DNA sequence: TGCAGCGTTGATATAGGGGAGGATGAGCAGTTCTTC.

V gene TRBV7-9 combines with J gene TRBJ1-6, with D perhaps TRBD1 (5 bases). Germline-derived CDR1 and CDR2 are SEHNR and FQNEAQ (reference sequence). V was clipped by 1 base and J by 10 bases, with 11 bases between them. This CDR3 region has 14 residues. CDR3 loop: CASSLEAGHSPLHF. The CDR3 DNA reads as TGTGCCAGCAGCTTAGAGGCAGGGCACTCACCCCTCCACTTT.

Ten or more counts support this clonotype. The chain links TRBV5-1 to TRBJ2-5, with a possible D match to TRBD1 (9 bases). The V end lost 4 bases, the J end lost 5 bases, and 18 bases lay between the germline ends. Germline assignment: CDR1 SGHRS and CDR2 YFSETQ. The CDR3 covers 15 residues. This CDR3 is CASSTGQGGGETQYF. In DNA, the CDR3 is TGCGCCAGCAGCACGGGACAGGGCGGGGGGGAGACCCAGTACTTC. Supplemented by reference TRBV5-1 and TRBJ2-5, the full variable domain reads KAGVTQTPRYLIKTRGQQVTLSCSPISGHRSVSWYQQTPGQGLQFLFEYFSETQRNKGNFPGRFSGRQFSNSRSEMNVSTLELGDSALYLCASSTGQGGGETQYFGPGTRLLVL.